A selection of T cell receptor beta chains follows, all from one sample in a study of T cells in Graves' hyperthyroidism and ophthalmopathy. TCRdb re-called the multiplex PCR reads with MiXCR, one entry per CDR3 protein. The data contain about 840,000 distinct CDR3 sequences, around 38% of them singletons. The sequencing sample was made of blood. The source is a man aged 18 to 29 with Graves' hyperthyroidism. CDR3s include the opening cysteine and the closing phenylalanine or tryptophan. Each record gives: V gene, clone size, J gene, D gene, CDR3 DNA, CDR3 protein. D genes are given only for firm matches. The listing skips clone size in some rows; elsewhere it reads once, few, many or a size class.

TRBV4-1	.	TRBJ1-2	.	TGCGCCAGCAGCCAAGGTGGCGTCGGCTATGGCTACACCTTC	CASSQGGVGYGYTF
TRBV5-1	few	TRBJ2-2	TRBD1	TGCGCCAGCAGCTTGGGCCCACAGGGGGCGAGCACCGGGGAGCTGTTTTTT	CASSLGPQGASTGELFF
TRBV10-2	many	TRBJ1-4	.	TGCGCCAGCAGTGACGCCGGTAATGAAAAACTGTTTTTT	CASSDAGNEKLFF
TRBV7-8	few	TRBJ1-2	.	TGTGCCAGCAGCCAAGAATCAGGGCGGGACTATGGCTACACCTTC	CASSQESGRDYGYTF
TRBV9	many	TRBJ1-1	TRBD1	TGTGCCAGCAGCACAGGGGGTGGGACTGAAGCTTTCTTT	CASSTGGGTEAFF
TRBV2	.	TRBJ1-2	.	TGTGCCAGCAGTGAAAGGACACCCGCCTATGGCTACACCTTC	CASSERTPAYGYTF
TRBV10-3	.	TRBJ2-5	TRBD2	TGTGCCACCATGGAACTAGCGGGCTATAGGAAACAAGAGACCCAGTACTTC	CATMELAGYRKQETQYF
TRBV2	few	TRBJ2-7	.	TGTGCCAGCAGTGAAGAGGAGGGCTTCGAGCAGTACTTC	CASSEEEGFEQYF
TRBV12-3/TRBV12-4	.	TRBJ2-7	TRBD2	TGTGCCAGCAGCCCCGGGAGGGTAGGCTACGAGCAGTACTTC	CASSPGRVGYEQYF
TRBV7-2	.	TRBJ1-5	.	TGTGCCAGCAGCTTAGGACGAGCGGGAAATCAGCCCCAGCATTTT	CASSLGRAGNQPQHF
TRBV20-1	few	TRBJ1-6	.	TGCAGTGCGACGCATAGGTCCCTGTATTCACCCCTCCACTTT	CSATHRSLYSPLHF
TRBV7-8	.	TRBJ2-5	TRBD2	TGTGCCAGCAGCTGGGGACTAGCGGGGGGGCCGTGGCAAGAGACCCAGTACTTC	CASSWGLAGGPWQETQYF
TRBV29-1	.	TRBJ2-2	TRBD2	TGCAGCGGTCCGGACGGGAGGGAAACCGGGGAGCTGTTTTTT	CSGPDGRETGELFF
TRBV19	few	TRBJ1-4	.	TGTGCCAGTAGTTCTCCCGGTCCCGGACGGGAAAAACTGTTTTTT	CASSSPGPGREKLFF
TRBV19	once	TRBJ2-2	TRBD2	TGTGCGAGGGGGACTAGCGACACCGGGGAGCTGTTTTTT	CARGTSDTGELFF
TRBV2	.	TRBJ2-5	TRBD1	TGTGCCAGCAGTCCCCGGACAGGGGGCGTCCAAGAGACCCAGTACTTC	CASSPRTGGVQETQYF
TRBV20-1	.	TRBJ1-1	.	TGCAGTGCCCGAGATCTTGGGGACACTGAAGCTTTCTTT	CSARDLGDTEAFF
TRBV15	many	TRBJ1-6	.	TGTGCCACCAGCAGAGATAATTCACCCCTCCACTTT	CATSRDNSPLHF
TRBV11-2	.	TRBJ2-5	.	TGCGCCAGCAGCCCAGGAGGGGACACTGGCCACCAAGAGACCCAGTACTTC	CASSPGGDTGHQETQYF
TRBV10-3	.	TRBJ1-5	TRBD1	TGTGCCATCAGTAGGGACAGGGCGAATCAGCCCCAGCATTTT	CAISRDRANQPQHF
TRBV25-1	many	TRBJ2-2	.	TGTGCCAGCAGTGCTACAGAGTTCGCGAACACCGGGGAGCTGTTTTTT	CASSATEFANTGELFF
TRBV4-1	few	TRBJ1-2	.	TGCGCCAGCAGCCAAGAAAGGGGCCGCTATGGCTACACCTTC	CASSQERGRYGYTF
TRBV9	.	TRBJ2-7	.	TGTGCCAGCAGTTACCTACAGGGAGGCTCCTACGAGCAGTACTTC	CASSYLQGGSYEQYF
TRBV12-5	.	TRBJ1-1	.	TGTGCTAGTGGTTTGGTAGCGGGACAGAACACTGAAGCTTTCTTT	CASGLVAGQNTEAFF
TRBV20-1	.	TRBJ1-1	.	TGCAGTGCTACCCCCGTGAACACTGAAGCTTTCTTT	CSATPVNTEAFF
TRBV2	few	TRBJ2-7	.	TGTGCCAGCACCCAGGAGTCAGGGCTTAGGGAGCAGTACTTC	CASTQESGLREQYF
TRBV7-2	.	TRBJ1-3	.	TGTGCCAGCAGCCGACCCCGGGGGCTTGCGGACACCATATATTTT	CASSRPRGLADTIYF
TRBV7-2	.	TRBJ2-3	.	TGTGCCAGCAGCCGGGAGCGCCTATCCACAGATACGCAGTATTTT	CASSRERLSTDTQYF
TRBV25-1	many	TRBJ2-7	.	TGTGCCAGCAGTGATAGGGGTAGATATAACGAGCAGTACTTC	CASSDRGRYNEQYF
TRBV20-1	.	TRBJ2-7	TRBD1	TGCAGTGCTAGAGATCTCGGGACAGGGTCCTACGAGCAGTACTTC	CSARDLGTGSYEQYF
TRBV19	few	TRBJ2-2	TRBD1	TGTGCCAGTAGTCAAACCCCGGGACAGAGCAACCTCATTAACACCGGGGAGCTGTTTTTT	CASSQTPGQSNLINTGELFF
TRBV2	.	TRBJ1-1	.	TGTGCCAGCAGTGAAGCGCTAGGCTCACCTGAAGCTTTCTTT	CASSEALGSPEAFF
TRBV19	many	TRBJ1-6	.	TGTGCCTCGACTGCCGTAGGCTCACCCCTCCACTTT	CASTAVGSPLHF
TRBV6-1	.	TRBJ1-2	.	TGTGCCAGCAGTGAAGTCCCGAGACAGAAAGTTAATGGCTACACCTTC	CASSEVPRQKVNGYTF
TRBV5-1	.	TRBJ2-7	.	TGTGCCAGCTGCGCTTTAGGAAACTACGAGCAGTACTTC	CASCALGNYEQYF
TRBV29-1	once	TRBJ1-5	TRBD1	TGCAGCGCCACGACAGGGGCGGGTCAGCCCCAGCATTTT	CSATTGAGQPQHF
TRBV7-6	.	TRBJ2-7	TRBD2	TGTGCCAGCAGCCCAAGGGACGGGGGGGCGGAGGAGCAGTACTTC	CASSPRDGGAEEQYF
TRBV7-6	.	TRBJ2-2	TRBD2	TGTGCCAGCAGCTTGACTAGCGGGAGAGGGGCATTTACCGGGGAGCTGTTTTTT	CASSLTSGRGAFTGELFF
TRBV7-8	.	TRBJ2-7	.	TGTGCCAGCACCCCGAGGGGAACGGTTTCCTACGAGCAGTACTTC	CASTPRGTVSYEQYF
TRBV7-2	few	TRBJ2-7	.	TGTGCCAGCAGCTTCAGCGGATTCGGGGACGAGCAGTACTTC	CASSFSGFGDEQYF
TRBV29-1	many	TRBJ1-1	TRBD1	TGCAGCGTTTGCCGACAGGGGTTGAACACTGAAGCTTTCTTT	CSVCRQGLNTEAFF
TRBV2	once	TRBJ1-4	.	TGTGCCAGCTCACCTCGGCAGGGTGATGAAAAACTGTTTTTT	CASSPRQGDEKLFF
TRBV7-9	.	TRBJ1-4	TRBD1	TGTGCCAGCAGCTTAGTGGGACAGGGATTGGAAAATGAAAAACTGTTTTTT	CASSLVGQGLENEKLFF
TRBV5-4	few	TRBJ2-7	.	TGTGCCAGCAGCTTTTCAGACATATCCTACGAGCAGTACTTC	CASSFSDISYEQYF
TRBV2	.	TRBJ1-1	.	TGTGCCAGCAGTTTCCAGGGAGCTGTGAACACTGAAGCTTTCTTT	CASSFQGAVNTEAFF
TRBV7-2	.	TRBJ2-7	TRBD2	TGTGCCAGCAGCACCACTAGCGGGGGGCTAACCTACGAGCAGTACTTC	CASSTTSGGLTYEQYF
TRBV20-1	many	TRBJ2-7	.	TGCAGTGCTCTGACAGACGAGGACTACGAGCAGTACTTC	CSALTDEDYEQYF
TRBV4-2	many	TRBJ1-2	.	TGTGCCAGCAGCGGAAGCACAGGAGATGGTGGCTACACCTTC	CASSGSTGDGGYTF
TRBV13	few	TRBJ2-7	TRBD2	TGTGCCAGCAGCTTGGGACTACCTTCCTACGAGCAGTACTTC	CASSLGLPSYEQYF
TRBV2	.	TRBJ1-1	TRBD1	TGTGCCAGCAGCCTACCAAGGGACAGGGAAGCTTTCTTT	CASSLPRDREAFF
TRBV28	.	TRBJ2-5	.	TGTGCAGGGGGCGCGGGGGAGACCCAGTACTTC	CAGGAGETQYF
TRBV7-8	.	TRBJ2-6	TRBD1	TGTGCCAGCAGCAAAGGGACAGCAAGCCTCTCTGGGGCCAACGTCCTGACTTTC	CASSKGTASLSGANVLTF
TRBV5-6	.	TRBJ1-1	.	TGTGCCAGCAGCTTGGCCGGGGCAGCCGGAGGAGCTTTCTTT	CASSLAGAAGGAFF